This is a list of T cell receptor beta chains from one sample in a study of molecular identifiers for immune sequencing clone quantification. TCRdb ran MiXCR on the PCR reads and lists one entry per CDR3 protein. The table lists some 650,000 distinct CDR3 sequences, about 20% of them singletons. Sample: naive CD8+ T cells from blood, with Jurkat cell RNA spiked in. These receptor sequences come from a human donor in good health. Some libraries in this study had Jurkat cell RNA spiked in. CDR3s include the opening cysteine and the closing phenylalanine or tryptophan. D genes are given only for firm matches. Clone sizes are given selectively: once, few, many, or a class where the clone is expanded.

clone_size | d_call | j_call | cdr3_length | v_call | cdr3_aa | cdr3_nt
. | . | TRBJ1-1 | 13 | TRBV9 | CASSVSGITEAFF | TGTGCCAGCAGCGTATCGGGGATCACTGAAGCTTTCTTT
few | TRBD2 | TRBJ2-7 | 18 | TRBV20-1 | CSAELAGGQPTTSYEQYF | TGCAGTGCTGAACTAGCGGGAGGCCAACCGACGACCTCCTACGAGCAGTACTTC
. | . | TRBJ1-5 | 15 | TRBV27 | CASSPSLGGNQPQHF | TGTGCCAGCAGTCCCTCGCTAGGGGGGAATCAGCCCCAGCATTTT
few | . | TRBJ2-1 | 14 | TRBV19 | CASSIGGVHNEQFF | TGTGCCAGTAGTATCGGGGGAGTGCACAATGAGCAGTTCTTC
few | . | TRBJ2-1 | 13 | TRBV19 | CASSRNGNNEQFF | TGTGCCAGTAGTAGGAACGGGAACAATGAGCAGTTCTTC
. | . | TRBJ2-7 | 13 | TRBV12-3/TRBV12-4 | CASSAELVYEQYF | TGTGCCAGCAGTGCCGAATTGGTCTACGAGCAGTACTTC
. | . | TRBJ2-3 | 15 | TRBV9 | CASSVAGAQGNTQYF | TGTGCCAGCAGCGTAGCAGGGGCCCAGGGGAATACGCAGTATTTT
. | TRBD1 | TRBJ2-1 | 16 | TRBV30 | CAWGPPDRVVFDEQFF | TGTGCCTGGGGTCCCCCCGACAGGGTTGTGTTTGATGAGCAGTTCTTC
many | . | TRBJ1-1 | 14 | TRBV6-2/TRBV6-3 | CASTLWETVNEAFF | TGTGCCAGCACTTTATGGGAGACAGTGAATGAAGCTTTCTTT
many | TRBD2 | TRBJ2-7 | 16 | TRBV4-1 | CASSQWTSGGAYEQYF | TGCGCCAGCAGCCAATGGACTAGCGGGGGGGCCTACGAGCAGTACTTC
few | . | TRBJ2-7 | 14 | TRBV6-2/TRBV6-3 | CASTLLRGTYEQYF | TGTGCCAGCACCTTACTGCGCGGCACCTACGAGCAGTACTTC
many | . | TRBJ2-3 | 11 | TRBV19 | CASQDSHTQYF | TGTGCCAGTCAGGACTCTCATACGCAGTATTTT
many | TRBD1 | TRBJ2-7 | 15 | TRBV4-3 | CASSQDWTGQYEQYF | TGCGCCAGCAGCCAAGATTGGACAGGGCAATACGAGCAGTACTTC
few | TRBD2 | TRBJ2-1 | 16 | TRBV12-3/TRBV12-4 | CASSPGERGGLGEQFF | TGTGCCAGCAGCCCAGGAGAGCGGGGGGGCCTAGGTGAGCAGTTCTTC
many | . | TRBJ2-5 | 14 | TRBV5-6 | CASSGERGQETQYF | TGTGCCAGCAGCGGGGAGAGGGGCCAAGAGACCCAGTACTTC
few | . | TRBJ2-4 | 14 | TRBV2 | CASSGRAKKNIQYF | TGTGCCAGCAGTGGTAGGGCTAAAAAAAACATTCAGTACTTC
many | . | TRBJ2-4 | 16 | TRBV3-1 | CASSQSEGIAKNIQYF | TGTGCCAGCAGCCAATCTGAGGGGATAGCCAAAAACATTCAGTACTTC
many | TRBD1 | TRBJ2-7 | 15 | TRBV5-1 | CASSLGGDRPYEQYF | TGCGCCAGCAGCTTGGGGGGGGACAGGCCTTACGAGCAGTACTTC
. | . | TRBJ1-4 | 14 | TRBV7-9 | CASSNGSGHEKLFF | TGTGCCAGCAGCAACGGGTCAGGGCATGAAAAACTGTTTTTT
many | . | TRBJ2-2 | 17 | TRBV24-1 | CATSDFSERVNTGELFF | TGTGCCACCAGTGATTTCTCCGAGCGTGTGAACACCGGGGAGCTGTTTTTT
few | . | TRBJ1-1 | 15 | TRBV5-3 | CARTISAGVNTEAFF | TGTGCCAGAACTATTTCAGCTGGAGTGAACACTGAAGCTTTCTTT
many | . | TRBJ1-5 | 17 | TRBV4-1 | CASSQDWGTYSNQPQHF | TGCGCCAGCAGCCAAGATTGGGGGACTTATAGCAATCAGCCCCAGCATTTT
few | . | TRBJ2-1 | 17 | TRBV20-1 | CSASPIPLQGLVNEQFF | TGCAGTGCTAGTCCTATTCCCCTTCAAGGGTTGGTCAATGAGCAGTTCTTC
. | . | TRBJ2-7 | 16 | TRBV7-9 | CAGSLDIVRATYEQYF | TGTGCCGGCAGCCTAGACATCGTGAGGGCCACCTACGAGCAGTACTTC